This is a list of T cell receptor beta chains from one sample in a study of blood T cell repertoires in COVID-19. Produced via immunoSEQ multiplex PCR; TCRdb's table is partial and in-frame only. Of hundreds of thousands of clones in the sample, approximately 78% were seen once. Sequences were obtained from PBMCs or T cells enriched from blood (not recorded which). Source of these receptors: a man aged 35 to 55 who had been exposed to COVID-19. CDR3s include the opening cysteine and the closing phenylalanine or tryptophan. The D gene is left open where the match is weak. Only some rows state a clone size, as once, few, many or a class for expanded clones.

d_call: TRBD2
cdr3_length: 16
j_call: TRBJ2-7
clone_size: .
v_call: TRBV6-5
cdr3_nt: TGTGCCAGCAGTTACGGACGGCCTAGCGGGAGGAACGAGCAGTACTTC
cdr3_aa: CASSYGRPSGRNEQYF

d_call: TRBD2
cdr3_length: 15
j_call: TRBJ2-5
clone_size: .
v_call: TRBV5-1
cdr3_nt: TGCGCCAGCAGCTTGGGGCCAGCGGGATCGGAGACCCAGTACTTC
cdr3_aa: CASSLGPAGSETQYF

d_call: .
cdr3_length: 15
j_call: TRBJ1-2
clone_size: .
v_call: TRBV14
cdr3_nt: TGTGCCAGCAGCCAATGGGACACCTCCGTTAATGGCTACACCTTC
cdr3_aa: CASSQWDTSVNGYTF

d_call: .
cdr3_length: 15
j_call: TRBJ1-5
clone_size: few
v_call: TRBV19
cdr3_nt: TGTGCCAGTAGTATAGAAGGGGGTACCGATCAGCCCCAGCATTTT
cdr3_aa: CASSIEGGTDQPQHF

d_call: TRBD2
cdr3_length: 15
j_call: TRBJ2-1
clone_size: .
v_call: TRBV7-9
cdr3_nt: TGTGCCAGCAGCTTATTGGGAGGGAGTCGTAATGAGCAGTTCTTC
cdr3_aa: CASSLLGGSRNEQFF

d_call: TRBD1
cdr3_length: 16
j_call: TRBJ1-5
clone_size: few
v_call: TRBV18
cdr3_nt: TGTGCCAGCTCACCAGGACAGGGGTCTAGCAATCAGCCCCAGCATTTT
cdr3_aa: CASSPGQGSSNQPQHF

d_call: .
cdr3_length: 12
j_call: TRBJ2-2
clone_size: .
v_call: TRBV11-2
cdr3_nt: TGTGCCAGCAGCATAAACACCGGGGAGCTGTTTTTT
cdr3_aa: CASSINTGELFF

d_call: .
cdr3_length: 15
j_call: TRBJ1-1
clone_size: .
v_call: TRBV7-8
cdr3_nt: TGTGCCAGCAGCCCGACAGGTAGCATGAACACTGAAGCTTTCTTT
cdr3_aa: CASSPTGSMNTEAFF

d_call: TRBD2
cdr3_length: 13
j_call: TRBJ2-1
clone_size: .
v_call: TRBV29-1
cdr3_nt: TGCAGCGTTGGACCGGCGGGGGACAATGAGCAGTTCTTC
cdr3_aa: CSVGPAGDNEQFF

d_call: .
cdr3_length: 13
j_call: TRBJ2-7
clone_size: .
v_call: TRBV18
cdr3_nt: TGTGCCAGCTCACCAGGATCCCCGGGGGAGCAGTACTTC
cdr3_aa: CASSPGSPGEQYF

d_call: TRBD2
cdr3_length: 14
j_call: TRBJ2-3
clone_size: .
v_call: TRBV5-5
cdr3_nt: TGTGCCAGCAGTACTAGCGCGAGAATAGATACGCAGTATTTT
cdr3_aa: CASSTSARIDTQYF

d_call: .
cdr3_length: 15
j_call: TRBJ2-7
clone_size: .
v_call: TRBV5-1
cdr3_nt: TGCGCCAGCAGCTTGGGAGGAATCAGAGGGAACGAGCAGTACTTC
cdr3_aa: CASSLGGIRGNEQYF

d_call: TRBD2
cdr3_length: 13
j_call: TRBJ2-1
clone_size: .
v_call: TRBV19
cdr3_nt: TGTGCCAGTAGTATAGATGGTAGCGGGTCGCAGTTCTTC
cdr3_aa: CASSIDGSGSQFF

d_call: .
cdr3_length: 14
j_call: TRBJ2-7
clone_size: .
v_call: TRBV6-5
cdr3_nt: TGTGCCAGCAATAAAGGGACTCAATCGGTCGAGCAGTACTTC
cdr3_aa: CASNKGTQSVEQYF

d_call: TRBD2
cdr3_length: 14
j_call: TRBJ2-1
clone_size: .
v_call: TRBV2
cdr3_nt: TGTGCCAGCAGTTTAGGACTAGCGGGGGTTGAGCAGTTCTTC
cdr3_aa: CASSLGLAGVEQFF

d_call: TRBD1
cdr3_length: 12
j_call: TRBJ2-7
clone_size: .
v_call: TRBV12-3/TRBV12-4
cdr3_nt: TGTGCCAGCGCCGGGACAGGTTACGAGCAGTACTTC
cdr3_aa: CASAGTGYEQYF

d_call: .
cdr3_length: 18
j_call: TRBJ2-2
clone_size: .
v_call: TRBV9
cdr3_nt: TGTGCCAGCAGCGTATCCCAGGACACTATCTCGGGCACCGGGGAGCTGTTTTTT
cdr3_aa: CASSVSQDTISGTGELFF

d_call: .
cdr3_length: 15
j_call: TRBJ1-3
clone_size: .
v_call: TRBV7-8
cdr3_nt: TGTGCCAGCAGCCCCTTACAGGGAGTAGGAAACACCATATATTTT
cdr3_aa: CASSPLQGVGNTIYF

d_call: TRBD2
cdr3_length: 17
j_call: TRBJ2-1
clone_size: .
v_call: TRBV11-2
cdr3_nt: TGTGCCAGCAGCTTAAATTTGGGGCTAGCGGCGTACAATGAGCAGTTCTTC
cdr3_aa: CASSLNLGLAAYNEQFF

d_call: .
cdr3_length: 17
j_call: TRBJ1-4
clone_size: .
v_call: TRBV13
cdr3_nt: TGTGCCAGCAGCTTAGTACTAGACCCCCACCCAGATGAAAAACTGTTTTTT
cdr3_aa: CASSLVLDPHPDEKLFF

d_call: .
cdr3_length: 13
j_call: TRBJ1-5
clone_size: .
v_call: TRBV19
cdr3_nt: TGTGCCAGTAGTCTGCGACAGAATCAGCCCCAGCATTTT
cdr3_aa: CASSLRQNQPQHF

d_call: TRBD1
cdr3_length: 19
j_call: TRBJ1-2
clone_size: .
v_call: TRBV14
cdr3_nt: TGTGCCAGCAGCCAAGGAGTGATCCGGGACAGGGGGCGTTCCTATGGCTACACCTTC
cdr3_aa: CASSQGVIRDRGRSYGYTF

d_call: TRBD2
cdr3_length: 16
j_call: TRBJ2-3
clone_size: few
v_call: TRBV24-1
cdr3_nt: TGTGCCACCAGTGATTACACGGGAGGGGAGGCAGATACGCAGTATTTT
cdr3_aa: CATSDYTGGEADTQYF

d_call: TRBD1
cdr3_length: 13
j_call: TRBJ2-7
clone_size: few
v_call: TRBV30
cdr3_nt: TGTGCCTGGAGAGCGACAGGGGTCTACGAGCAGTACTTC
cdr3_aa: CAWRATGVYEQYF